This T cell receptor (beta chain) was observed in a study of shared clonotypes between healthy human individuals. Points from the study as a whole: Naive subsets usually exceeded memory subsets in estimated richness.

This CDR3 comprises 15 residues. The J segment lost 4 bases and the V segment lost 4 bases, leaving 7 bases of the junction unmatched. CDR1 and CDR2 from the germline V gene are SEHNR and FQNEAQ (reference sequence). Positive CCR7 selection of CD45RO-negative cells yielded the naive CD8 cells, and terminally differentiated effector memory CD45RA+ cells were excluded. Clones were read by immunoSEQ multiplex PCR, and TCRdb kept only the in-frame ones, dropping some. Among just over 2,000,000 clones listed, 85% to 95% were seen once. Of note for this clone: Its specificity is not known.

V and J are TRBV7-9 and TRBJ1-1, with TRBD1 matching over 9 bases. The sequence came from a man aged 18 to 29 in good health. The sequencing input was naive CD8+ T cells sorted from blood. CDR3: CASSYQQGARTEAFF. In DNA, the CDR3 is TGTGCCAGCAGCTATCAACAGGGGGCGCGCACTGAAGCTTTCTTT.